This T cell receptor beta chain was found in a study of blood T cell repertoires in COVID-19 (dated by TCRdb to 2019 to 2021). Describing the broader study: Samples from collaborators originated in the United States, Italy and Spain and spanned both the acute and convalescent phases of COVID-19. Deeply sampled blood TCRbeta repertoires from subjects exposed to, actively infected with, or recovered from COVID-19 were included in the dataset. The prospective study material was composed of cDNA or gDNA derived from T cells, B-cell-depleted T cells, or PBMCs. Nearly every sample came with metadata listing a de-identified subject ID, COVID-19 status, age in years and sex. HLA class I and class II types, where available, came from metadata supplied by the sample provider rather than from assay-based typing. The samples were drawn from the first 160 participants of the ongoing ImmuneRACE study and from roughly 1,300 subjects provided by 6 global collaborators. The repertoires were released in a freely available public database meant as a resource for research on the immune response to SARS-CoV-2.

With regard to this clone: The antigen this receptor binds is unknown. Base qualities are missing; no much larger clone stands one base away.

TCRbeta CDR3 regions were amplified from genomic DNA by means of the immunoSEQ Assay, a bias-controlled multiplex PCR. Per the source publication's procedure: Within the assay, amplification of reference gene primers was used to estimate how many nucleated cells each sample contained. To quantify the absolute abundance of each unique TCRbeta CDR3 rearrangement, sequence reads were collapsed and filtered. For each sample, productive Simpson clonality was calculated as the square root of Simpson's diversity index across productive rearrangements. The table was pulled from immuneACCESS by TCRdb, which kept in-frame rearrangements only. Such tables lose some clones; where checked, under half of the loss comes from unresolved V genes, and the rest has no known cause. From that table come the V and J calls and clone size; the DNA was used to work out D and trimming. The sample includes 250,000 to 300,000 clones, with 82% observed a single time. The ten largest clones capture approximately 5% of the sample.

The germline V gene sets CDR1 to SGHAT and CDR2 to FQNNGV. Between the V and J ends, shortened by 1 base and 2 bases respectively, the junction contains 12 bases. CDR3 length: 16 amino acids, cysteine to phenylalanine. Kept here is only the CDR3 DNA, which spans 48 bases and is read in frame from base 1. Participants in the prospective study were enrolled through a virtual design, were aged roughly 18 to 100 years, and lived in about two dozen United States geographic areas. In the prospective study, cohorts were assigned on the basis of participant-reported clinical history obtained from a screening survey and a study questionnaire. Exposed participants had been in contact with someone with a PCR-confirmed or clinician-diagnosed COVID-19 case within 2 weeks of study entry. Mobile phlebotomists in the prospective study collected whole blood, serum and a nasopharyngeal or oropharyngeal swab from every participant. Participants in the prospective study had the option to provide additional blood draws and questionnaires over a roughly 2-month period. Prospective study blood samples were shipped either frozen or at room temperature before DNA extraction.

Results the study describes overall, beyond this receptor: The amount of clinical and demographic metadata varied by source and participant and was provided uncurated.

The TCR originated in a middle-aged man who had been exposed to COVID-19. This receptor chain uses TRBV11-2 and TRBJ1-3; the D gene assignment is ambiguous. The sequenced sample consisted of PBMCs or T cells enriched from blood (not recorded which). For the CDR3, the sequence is CASSLVVTATGNTIYF. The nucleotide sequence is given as TGTGCCAGCAGCTTAGTAGTAACAGCTACTGGAAACACCATATATTTT.